These 24 T cell receptor beta chains came from one sample sequenced in a study of shared clonotypes between healthy human individuals. The protocol was immunoSEQ multiplex PCR, while the TCRdb copy is restricted to in-frame clones and leaves out a portion. This table has approximately 2.4 million clones, more than 90% appearing once. Sequenced material: naive CD4+ T cells sorted from blood. Sample subset: CD45RA+ positively selected. Source of these receptors: a man aged 18-30 years in good health.

Concerning this clone: The sample carries other DNA sequences with the same CDR3. V usage is TRBV11-2 and J usage is TRBJ2-7; D not certain. The ends were cut back, 1 base at V and 3 bases at J, with 7 bases in the middle. Germline CDR1 reads SGHAT; CDR2 reads FQNNGV. The CDR3 spans 13 residues. As DNA, the CDR3 is TGTGCCAGCAGCTTAGGGACGGACTACGAGCAGTACTTC. This translates into CASSLGTDYEQYF.

This rearrangement joins TRBV19 to TRBJ2-7; 10 nucleotides match TRBD2. The CDR3 totals 14 residues. V shed 5 bases, J shed 3 bases, and the junction held 4 bases outside the gene matches. Germline lookup yields CDR1 LNHDA and CDR2 SQIVND (reference sequence). DNA for the CDR3: TGTGCCAGTAGTGGAGCGGGAGGGGACTACGAGCAGTACTTC. Amino acids: CASSGAGGDYEQYF.

CDR3 sequence: CASSSDGLSYNEQFF. CDR3 coding DNA: TGTGCCAGCAGCTCAGACGGCCTCTCCTACAATGAGCAGTTCTTC. The chain has TRBV7-2 and TRBJ2-1, with D unresolved. Looked up from germline, CDR1 is SGHTA and CDR2 is FQGNSA. Trimming took off 4 bases at V and 0 bases at J, with 10 bases between the two ends. There are 15 residues in the CDR3.

In this sample, this clone turned up a few times. Other DNA sequences in this specimen translate into the identical CDR3. The rearrangement joins TRBV30 to TRBJ1-5; 10 bases match TRBD1. CDR1 GTSNPN and CDR2 SVGIG come from the germline V gene (reference sequence). The CDR3 has 14 residues. V lost 3 bases to trimming and J lost 4 bases; unmatched junction nucleotides: 3. CDR3 in DNA: TGTGCCTGGAGCCGGACAGGGGGGAATCAGCCCCAGCATTTT. Amino acids: CAWSRTGGNQPQHF.

This chain joins TRBV7-2 and TRBJ1-2, with 8 positions matching TRBD1. V trimming: 1 base; J trimming: 6 bases; junction bases outside the gene matches: 10. From germline, CDR1 is SGHTA and CDR2 FQGNSA. The CDR3 has 16 amino acids. The CDR3 loop reads CASSLGLPMTGDGYTF. CDR3 DNA sequence: TGTGCCAGCAGCTTAGGGCTCCCTATGACAGGGGATGGCTACACCTTC. The whole variable domain, remainder taken from reference TRBV7-2 and TRBJ1-2, is GAGVSQSPSNKVTEKGKDVELRCDPISGHTALYWYRQSLGQGLEFLIYFQGNSAPDKSGLPSDRFSAERTGGSVSTLTIQRTQQEDSAVYLCASSLGLPMTGDGYTFGSGTRLTVV.

The chain has TRBV19 and TRBJ1-5; TRBD1 agrees at 9 bases. The CDR3 is 18 amino acids. V trimming: 6 bases; J trimming: 2 bases; junction bases outside the gene matches: 14. Germline assignment: CDR1 LNHDA and CDR2 SQIVND (reference sequence). The CDR3 region has the DNA TGTGCCAGTAGCACCTCGTCCCGGGACAGGGTAGGCAATCAGCCCCAGCATTTT. Translation: CASSTSSRDRVGNQPQHF.

The chain links TRBV5-1 to TRBJ1-3; a possible D gene is TRBD1 (6 bases). The CDR3 loop spans 15 amino acids. CDR1 and CDR2 from the germline V gene are SGHRS and YFSETQ. Between the trimmed V and J ends, which lost 4 bases and 2 bases, there was a span of 13 bases. The CDR3, as DNA: TGCGCCAGCAGCCGTAACAGGGACCCTGGAAACACCATATATTTT. Protein: CASSRNRDPGNTIYF.

The chain recombines TRBV5-6 with TRBJ2-2; the D is unclear. V lost 4 bases, J lost 0 bases, and 10 bases lay in between. The germline V gene has CDR1 SGHDT and CDR2 YYEEEE. CDR3 size: 15 residues. Here the CDR3 reads CASSPPGPNTGELFF. The CDR3 DNA is TGTGCCAGCAGCCCGCCCGGACCGAACACCGGGGAGCTGTTTTTT.

The rearrangement uses TRBV7-4 and TRBJ1-6; 7 bases map to TRBD1. Germline lookup yields CDR1 SGHVT and CDR2 SQSDAQ. The CDR3 totals 19 residues. V shed 4 bases, J shed 8 bases, and the junction held 20 bases outside the gene matches. CDR3 sequence reads: CASSYNSGGQTEPDSPLHF. The CDR3 DNA reads as TGTGCCAGCAGCTACAACAGTGGGGGACAGACGGAGCCGGATTCACCCCTCCACTTT.

This clone has only a few counts. V gene TRBV30 combines with J gene TRBJ1-4; D may be TRBD1 (5 bases). V lost 7 bases to trimming and J lost 8 bases, with 17 bases between them. This CDR3 region has 13 residues. Germline values: CDR1 GTSNPN, CDR2 SVGIG (reference sequence). As DNA, the CDR3 is TGTGCCTCGTCTGGGCAGGGTGGCGAAAAACTGTTTTTT. This encodes CASSGQGGEKLFF.

CDR3 nucleotides: TGCGCCAGCGGCCGACTAGCGGGAGAAGATACGCAGTATTTT. Residues: CASGRLAGEDTQYF. The chain couples TRBV5-1 to TRBJ2-3, with 12 bases aligning to TRBD2. Germline V gives CDR1 SGHRS, CDR2 YFSETQ. After removal of 7 bases from V and 5 bases from J, the junction contained 5 bases not matched to a gene. CDR3 length: 14 amino acids.

Turning to this clone: Distinct nucleotide sequences in the sample also encode this CDR3. The chain is built from TRBV6-5 and TRBJ1-2; unclear D gene. Trimming removed 6 bases at V and 7 bases at J, with 9 bases between. This CDR3 is built from 11 residues. The V gene's germline CDR1 is MNHEY and CDR2 SVGAGI. CDR3 DNA sequence: TGTGCCAGCAGGCAAGGAGGTGGCTACACCTTC. This translates into CASRQGGGYTF.

As concerns this clone: The same CDR3 is also encoded by other DNA sequences in this sample. V gene TRBV5-1 combines with J gene TRBJ1-2; 9 bases match TRBD1. The CDR3 sequence is 14 residues long. Germline CDR1 is SGHRS and CDR2 is YFSETQ. The V segment lost 0 bases and the J segment 5 bases; nucleotides outside the gene matches: 2. As DNA, the CDR3 is TGCGCCAGCAGCTTGGGGGACAGGGAGTATGGCTACACCTTC. It is translated as CASSLGDREYGYTF.

The chain has TRBV6-6 and TRBJ1-1, with no clear D. The CDR3 is 14 residues long. Trimming pared 2 bases from V and 5 bases from J, leaving 12 bases between. CDR1 and CDR2 from the germline V gene are MNHNY and SVGAGI (reference sequence). The CDR3 region is CASSYVPGGTEAFF. CDR3 DNA: TGTGCCAGCAGTTACGTTCCGGGCGGGACTGAAGCTTTCTTT.

On this clone: Other DNA sequences of this sample code for an identical CDR3. The chain joins TRBV5-1 to TRBJ1-1; maybe TRBD1 (5 bases). V shed 0 bases and J shed 4 bases, with 10 bases lying between them. The length of the CDR3 is 14 residues. The V gene's germline CDR1 is SGHRS and CDR2 YFSETQ. The CDR3 nucleotides are TGCGCCAGCAGCTTGGAGGGCGGGGGCACTGAAGCTTTCTTT. The encoded protein is CASSLEGGGTEAFF.

This chain joins TRBV6-1 and TRBJ1-2, with 8 bases matching TRBD1. In germline, CDR1 is MNHNS, CDR2 SASEGT. CDR3 length: 15 residues. V shed 4 bases, J shed 1 base, and the junction held 5 bases outside the gene matches. DNA for the CDR3: TGTGCCAGCAGTGGGACAGGGTCCGTTAACTATGGCTACACCTTC. Amino acid sequence: CASSGTGSVNYGYTF.

The gene calls are TRBV5-1 and TRBJ2-5; 9 nucleotides match TRBD2. Germline V CDR1 and CDR2: SGHRS, YFSETQ. The CDR3 consists of 16 residues. V shed 2 bases, J shed 5 bases, and the junction held 10 bases outside the gene matches. The CDR3 protein is CASSLPSGESGETQYF. The CDR3, as DNA: TGCGCCAGCAGCTTACCTAGCGGGGAAAGCGGGGAGACCCAGTACTTC.

The rearrangement links TRBV4-1 to TRBJ1-6; D is unresolved. From germline, CDR1 is MGHRA and CDR2 YSYEKL. V was trimmed by 3 bases and J by 9 bases, leaving 15 bases between them. This CDR3 comprises 15 residues. The chain's CDR3 is CASSQVGLFGSPLHF. For the CDR3, the DNA is TGCGCCAGCAGCCAGGTGGGGTTATTCGGTTCACCCCTCCACTTT.

The V and J genes are TRBV5-6 and TRBJ2-7, with D perhaps matching TRBD1 or TRBD2 (5 bases each). The CDR3 sequence is 17 residues long. The germline CDR1 and CDR2 sequences are SGHDT and YYEEEE. V was shortened by 6 bases and J by 2 bases, with 24 bases between the two germline ends. In nucleotides, the CDR3 is TGTGCCAGCAACCCCGCCGGGACGAAATTCGTAACCTACGAGCAGTACTTC. Translating gives CASNPAGTKFVTYEQYF.

J is TRBJ2-2 and V is TRBV6-5; D is possibly TRBD1 (5 bases). V dropped 2 bases and J dropped 4 bases, with 14 bases sitting between them. Germline V gene lookup returns CDR1 MNHEY and CDR2 SVGAGI. The CDR3 runs to 16 residues. CDR3 DNA: TGTGCCAGCAGTTACGGGCAGGGATCTGGCACCGGGGAGCTGTTTTTT. It translates to CASSYGQGSGTGELFF.

V usage is TRBV4-1 and J usage is TRBJ1-1; D perhaps matches TRBD1 (5 bases). V dropped 4 bases and J dropped 0 bases, with 9 bases sitting between them. Germline V gene lookup returns CDR1 MGHRA and CDR2 YSYEKL. The CDR3 spans 14 residues. CDR3 loop: CASSLQGLNTEAFF. CDR3 sequence (DNA): TGCGCCAGCAGCCTCCAGGGTCTGAACACTGAAGCTTTCTTT.

This clone was picked up a small number of times. V usage is TRBV6-5 and J usage is TRBJ2-1; 8 nucleotides agree with TRBD2. Trimming at V came to 0 bases and at J to 3 bases, leaving 4 bases not matched to a gene. Germline V gives CDR1 MNHEY, CDR2 SVGAGI. This CDR3 is built from 16 residues. The CDR3 nucleotides read TGTGCCAGCAGTTACTCAGCGGGAGAATACTACAATGAGCAGTTCTTC. Its protein is CASSYSAGEYYNEQFF.

This chain connects TRBV19 to TRBJ2-7; 8 nucleotides agree with TRBD1. The ends lost 4 bases at V and 2 bases at J; junction bases unmatched: 4. The CDR3 sequence is 14 residues long. The germline V gene has CDR1 LNHDA and CDR2 SQIVND (reference sequence). CDR3 loop: CASSSGQGTYEQYF. The CDR3 DNA sequence: TGTGCCAGTAGTAGTGGACAGGGAACCTACGAGCAGTACTTC.

The V gene is TRBV29-1, the J gene TRBJ2-2; D gene unclear. V was clipped by 8 bases and J by 7 bases, with 14 bases between them. The germline gives CDR1 SQVTM, CDR2 ANQGSEA. The length of the CDR3 is 12 residues. The CDR3 sequence is CSPRIPHGELFF. Here the CDR3 DNA reads TGCAGCCCGCGGATCCCCCACGGGGAGCTGTTTTTT.